These 31 T cell receptor beta chains originate from one sample sequenced in a study of CD8+CD57+ T cells in acquired aplastic anemia. Using genomic DNA as the template, TCR beta VDJ and CDR3 profiling was carried out. TCRdb recomputed calls from the reads with MiXCR, one row per CDR3 protein. The table has a few hundred thousand distinct CDR3 sequences, approximately 57% seen once. Sequencing was done on a sample of sorted CD4+, CD8+, or CD8+CD57+ T cells (not recorded which) from PBMCs. The receptor set was obtained from a human donor with severe aplastic anemia or a healthy control (not recorded which).

The CDR3 region is CASRRTGSGQPQHF. CDR3 sequence (DNA): TGTGCCAGCAGAAGGACAGGGTCGGGTCAGCCCCAGCATTTT. This sequence joins TRBV7-2 and TRBJ1-5; 8 bases fit TRBD1. The junction had 7 bases not matched to a gene; V was cut back by 6 bases and J by 6 bases. The CDR3 spans 14 residues. Germline V CDR1 and CDR2: SGHTA, FQGNSA.

This clonotype was observed at least ten times. The chain is built from TRBV20-1 and TRBJ2-1; 13 nucleotides align to TRBD2. The CDR3 length is 20 residues. V shed 0 bases, J shed 0 bases, and the junction held 11 bases outside the gene matches. Germline assignment: CDR1 DFQATT and CDR2 SNEGSKA (reference sequence). In DNA form, the CDR3 reads TGCAGTGCTAGAGATTTTACTGGGACTAGCGGGGCCAGCTCCTACAATGAGCAGTTCTTC. It encodes CSARDFTGTSGASSYNEQFF.

This chain joins TRBV5-1 and TRBJ1-2; D is uncertain. Germline V CDR1 and CDR2: SGHRS, YFSETQ. Trimming removed 2 bases from V and 4 bases from J, with 15 bases in between. The CDR3 covers 15 residues. The CDR3: CASSLVRGKAYGYTF. The CDR3 DNA reads as TGCGCCAGCAGCTTAGTGAGAGGAAAAGCCTATGGCTACACCTTC.

The chain joins TRBV5-1 to TRBJ2-1; 8 bases are shared with TRBD2. The CDR3 sequence is 14 residues long. The ends lost 4 bases at V and 8 bases at J; junction bases unmatched: 8. Germline values: CDR1 SGHRS, CDR2 YFSETQ. CDR3 sequence (DNA): TGCGCCAGCAGCGATCTAGCGGGCAGCGATGAGCAGTTCTTC. It is translated as CASSDLAGSDEQFF.

This clonotype came up many times. The V gene is TRBV6-4, the J gene TRBJ2-7; 8 positions agree with TRBD1. From germline, CDR1 is MRHNA and CDR2 SNTAGT. This CDR3 has 13 residues. V trimming: 4 bases; J trimming: 3 bases; junction bases outside the gene matches: 2. CDR3 DNA: TGTGCCAGCAGTGGGGACAGGCTCTACGAGCAGTACTTC. This encodes CASSGDRLYEQYF.

The rearrangement joins TRBV7-3 to TRBJ1-2; no clear D gene. V lost 8 bases and J lost 0, with 7 bases in between. Germline V gives CDR1 SGHTA, CDR2 FQGTGA. The CDR3 has 12 amino acids. The CDR3 region has the DNA TGTGCCAGCGGTGGCTCTAACTATGGCTACACCTTC. Its translation: CASGGSNYGYTF.

The V gene is TRBV29-1, the J gene TRBJ1-1; 8 bases agree with TRBD1. The V gene's germline CDR1 is SQVTM and CDR2 ANQGSEA. This CDR3 has 13 residues. V shed 4 bases and J 2 bases; nucleotides not matched to a gene: 3. DNA for the CDR3: TGCAGCGTTGGGGACAGGCAAAACACTGAAGCTTTCTTT. Protein: CSVGDRQNTEAFF.

This chain joins TRBV28 and TRBJ2-7, with 10 bases aligning to TRBD1. Germline lookup yields CDR1 MDHEN and CDR2 SYDVKM. V trimming: 8 bases; J trimming: 4 bases; junction bases outside the gene matches: 8. The CDR3 sequence is 14 residues long. For the CDR3, the DNA is TGTGCCAGCCGGTCACGACAGGGGGCATACGAGCAGTACTTC. This encodes CASRSRQGAYEQYF. The full variable domain, in which reference TRBV28 and TRBJ2-7 provide the parts outside the CDR3, is DVKVTQSSRYLVKRTGEKVFLECVQDMDHENMFWYRQDPGLGLRLIYFSYDVKMKEKGDIPEGYSVSREKKERFSLILESASTNQTSMYLCASRSRQGAYEQYFGPGTRLTVT.

The V call is TRBV29-1, the J call TRBJ2-5; the D call may be TRBD1 or TRBD2 (7 bases each). The CDR3 loop spans 15 amino acids. Germline V CDR1 and CDR2: SQVTM, ANQGSEA. Trimming pared 2 bases from V and 5 bases from J, leaving 18 bases between. The CDR3 loop reads CSVESRGGGNETQYF. DNA for the CDR3: TGCAGCGTTGAATCCAGGGGGGGCGGGAATGAGACCCAGTACTTC.

This clonotype was detected ten times or more. V usage is TRBV6-5 and J usage is TRBJ1-2; D ambiguous. CDR1 is MNHEY and CDR2 is SVGAGI in the germline V gene. Trimming removed 2 bases from V and 5 bases from J, with 12 bases in between. The CDR3 spans 14 residues. This chain's CDR3 is CASSYGEVEYGYTF. The CDR3 DNA reads TGTGCCAGCAGTTACGGGGAGGTCGAGTATGGCTACACCTTC.

This clonotype appeared a few times. The chain employs TRBV7-3 and TRBJ2-2, with TRBD2 as a possible D gene (7 bases). Trimming left V 6 bases short and J 4 bases short, with 12 bases between. This CDR3 comprises 14 residues. Germline assignment: CDR1 SGHTA and CDR2 FQGTGA. As DNA, the CDR3 is TGTGCCAGCAGTTTGGGGGGGCCCACCGGGGAGCTGTTTTTT. Protein sequence: CASSLGGPTGELFF.

As concerns this clonotype: The junction differs from germline at one of its ends, possibly a read error. The J gene is TRBJ2-6, the V gene TRBV19; a weak D match, TRBD2 (6 bases). CDR1 is LNHDA and CDR2 is SQIVND in the germline V gene (reference sequence). The CDR3 has 12 amino acids. CDR3 protein: CASSPGGNVLTF. CDR3 bases: TGTGCCAGTTCACCCGGGGGCAACGTCCTGACTTTC.

The CDR3 DNA is TGTGCCAGCTTCATCCGGGGGCAGCCCCAGCATTTT. Protein: CASFIRGQPQHF. The V call is TRBV25-1, the J call TRBJ1-5, with D possibly TRBD1 on 5 matching bases. The CDR3 has 12 residues. Germline loops: CDR1 MGHDK, CDR2 SYGVNS. Trimming cost V 8 bases and J 7 bases, with 12 bases left between them.

The CDR3 sequence is CASSSTGTSVTDTQYF. In DNA form, the CDR3 reads TGTGCCAGCAGCTCTACCGGGACTAGCGTGACAGATACGCAGTATTTT. The chain uses TRBV2 and TRBJ2-3, with 10 positions matching TRBD2. This CDR3 spans 16 amino acids. The trim removed 6 bases at V and 3 bases at J, leaving 9 bases unmatched. Per germline, CDR1 SNHLY and CDR2 FYNNEI.

The J gene is TRBJ1-1, the V gene TRBV10-3, with no clear D. Looked up from germline, CDR1 is ENHRY and CDR2 is SYGVKD. This CDR3 has 11 residues. V dropped 3 bases and J dropped 10 bases, with 9 bases sitting between them. CDR3 in amino acids: CAISDGSGAFF. Here the CDR3 DNA reads TGTGCCATCAGTGACGGGAGCGGAGCTTTCTTT.

This clonotype occurred many times. The chain couples TRBV4-3 to TRBJ2-7; the D gene is possibly TRBD2 (5 bases). The CDR3 extends over 15 amino acids. Germline CDR1 reads LGHNA; CDR2 reads YSLEER. Deletions cut 0 bases from V and 5 bases from J, with 14 bases between. CDR3 in DNA: TGCGCCAGCAGCCAAGAAGCGAGCGGTGGGAACGAGCAGTACTTC. Translation: CASSQEASGGNEQYF.

This chain joins TRBV9 and TRBJ1-2; D uncertain. V was shortened by 0 bases and J by 5 bases, with 5 bases between the two germline ends. Per germline, CDR1 SGDLS and CDR2 YYNGEE. This CDR3 comprises 12 residues. The chain's CDR3 is CASSVVGYGYTF. The CDR3 DNA reads as TGTGCCAGCAGCGTAGTCGGATATGGCTACACCTTC.

The rearrangement links TRBV19 to TRBJ1-5; TRBD1 is a possible D gene (6 bases). The CDR3 length is 14 residues. Germline-derived CDR1 and CDR2 are LNHDA and SQIVND (reference sequence). Trimming cost V 9 bases and J 1 base, with 13 bases left between them. The CDR3 loop is CASKQGGSNQPQHF. CDR3 bases: TGTGCCAGCAAACAGGGAGGAAGCAATCAGCCCCAGCATTTT.

The chain combines TRBV7-2 with TRBJ1-5; D is possibly TRBD1 (6 bases). Germline values: CDR1 SGHTA, CDR2 FQGNSA. The CDR3 is 15 residues long. CDR3 sequence: CVSSLGTRENQPQHF. The CDR3 bases are TGTGTCAGTAGCTTGGGGACAAGGGAGAATCAGCCCCAGCATTTT.

This clonotype was seen a few times. J is TRBJ2-1 and V is TRBV2; D gene uncertain. The CDR3 covers 8 residues. Germline values: CDR1 SNHLY, CDR2 FYNNEI. V lost 6 bases to trimming and J lost 12 bases, with 3 bases between them. CDR3 sequence (DNA): TGTGCCAGCAGGGGGCAGTTCTTC. Protein sequence: CASRGQFF.

This clonotype has only a few counts. V is TRBV7-2 and J is TRBJ2-5; D call uncertain. Per germline, CDR1 SGHTA and CDR2 FQGNSA. This CDR3 comprises 13 residues. V was pared by 4 bases and J by 7 bases, with 13 bases between. The CDR3 nucleotides are TGTGCCAGCAGCTCGGACCCGACGAGGACCCAGTACTTC. Amino acid sequence: CASSSDPTRTQYF.

This rearrangement joins TRBV5-1 to TRBJ2-7, with D perhaps matching TRBD1 (6 bases). V was trimmed by 4 bases and J by 2 bases, leaving 10 bases between them. Germline V gene data show CDR1 as SGHRS and CDR2 as YFSETQ. The CDR3 runs to 13 residues. As DNA, the CDR3 is TGCGCCAGCAGCCCACAGGGTACCTACGAGCAGTACTTC. This gives the protein CASSPQGTYEQYF.

Comments on this clonotype: Its ends do not fully match the called genes, so a read error is possible. The CDR3 sequence is CSARSANTIYF. CDR3 DNA sequence: TGCAGTGCTAGGTCTGCAAACACCATATATTTT. This chain connects TRBV20-1 to TRBJ1-3; D is unresolved. Germline values: CDR1 DFQATT, CDR2 SNEGSKA (reference sequence). This CDR3 comprises 11 residues.

The V call is TRBV7-2, the J call TRBJ2-7, with a tentative D call TRBD2 (5 bases). V lost 6 bases, J lost 8 bases, and 17 bases lay in between. Germline assignment: CDR1 SGHTA and CDR2 FQGNSA. The CDR3 spans 13 residues. This CDR3 reads CASSSGLSRKQYF. The CDR3 region has the DNA TGTGCCAGCAGTTCTGGACTCTCTCGAAAGCAGTACTTC. Using reference TRBV7-2 and TRBJ2-7 for the parts outside the CDR3, the full variable domain is GAGVSQSPSNKVTEKGKDVELRCDPISGHTALYWYRQSLGQGLEFLIYFQGNSAPDKSGLPSDRFSAERTGGSVSTLTIQRTQQEDSAVYLCASSSGLSRKQYFGPGTRLTVT.

This chain joins TRBV20-1 and TRBJ1-6; 8 positions agree with TRBD1. CDR3 length equals 13 residues. V lost 7 bases and J lost 12; bases outside the gene matches: 11. CDR1 is DFQATT, CDR2 SNEGSKA, per germline (reference sequence). Here the CDR3 reads CSGDTGGAQPLHF. CDR3 coding DNA: TGCAGTGGGGATACAGGGGGGGCCCAACCCCTCCACTTT.

This clonotype was observed at least ten times. The V gene is TRBV2, the J gene TRBJ1-6; D remains unclear. Trimming took 0 bases from V and 15 from J, leaving 15 bases between them. This CDR3 has 14 residues. Germline V lookup: CDR1 SNHLY, CDR2 FYNNEI. CDR3 loop: CASSEALTRSHLHF. The CDR3 bases are TGTGCCAGCAGTGAAGCGCTTACGAGGAGCCACCTCCACTTT.

This clonotype was seen repeatedly, ten times or more. This sequence joins TRBV4-2 and TRBJ1-1; D might be TRBD1 (5 bases). V was shortened by 2 bases and J by 5 bases, with 15 bases between the two germline ends. The germline CDR1 and CDR2 sequences are LGHNA and YNFKEQ. The CDR3 extends over 15 amino acids. The CDR3: CASSQWVGGGTEAFF. DNA of the CDR3: TGTGCCAGCAGCCAATGGGTTGGGGGTGGTACTGAAGCTTTCTTT.

The chain has TRBV9 and TRBJ2-1, with a weak D call TRBD1 (6 bases). The CDR3 consists of 12 residues. In germline, CDR1 is SGDLS, CDR2 YYNGEE. V was shortened by 3 bases and J by 7 bases, with 8 bases between the two germline ends. CDR3 loop: CASSGRGNEQFF. CDR3 DNA: TGTGCCAGCAGCGGTAGGGGGAATGAGCAGTTCTTC.

Notes on this clonotype: A read error may account for a junction end that differs from germline. The gene calls are TRBV29-1 and TRBJ2-1, with 8 bases lining up with TRBD2. This CDR3 comprises 12 residues. CDR1 and CDR2 (germline): SQVTM, ANQGSEA. The CDR3 DNA is TGCAGTACTAGCGGCTCCTACAATGGGCAGTTCTTC. Amino acids: CSTSGSYNGQFF.

The V and J genes are TRBV15 and TRBJ2-1; the match to TRBD2 covers 7 bases. CDR3 length: 15 residues. Germline-derived CDR1 and CDR2 are LNHNV and YYDKDF (reference sequence). Losses at the gene ends were 5 bases for V and 2 bases for J; bases not matched to a gene: 6. CDR3 region: CATSSGGGPYNEQFF. The CDR3 DNA is TGTGCCACCAGCTCGGGGGGAGGCCCCTACAATGAGCAGTTCTTC.

V usage is TRBV24-1 and J usage is TRBJ2-2; D gene unclear. V was trimmed by 6 bases and J by 5 bases, leaving 15 bases between them. Germline assignment: CDR1 KGHDR and CDR2 SFDVKD. CDR3 length equals 15 residues. CDR3 DNA: TGTGCCACCAGTTTATACCCCGGGCGGACCGGGGAGCTGTTTTTT. Protein sequence: CATSLYPGRTGELFF.